Below are 4 T cell receptor beta chains sequenced from a single sample in a study of cytomegalovirus exposure and HLA in healthy donors. Sequencing used immunoSEQ multiplex PCR; TCRdb keeps in-frame clones, though not all of them. This table has about 250,000 clones, about 90% appearing once. The sequenced sample was PBMCs. All receptors derive from a young man in good health and CMV-seropositive.

This chain joins TRBV2 and TRBJ2-7; a possible D gene is TRBD2 (6 bases). Trimming pared 8 bases from V and 4 bases from J, leaving 12 bases between. The CDR3 spans 12 residues. Germline loops: CDR1 SNHLY, CDR2 FYNNEI. As DNA, the CDR3 is TGTGCCAGCGGGGATAGCGGTTACGAGCAGTACTTC. As protein: CASGDSGYEQYF.

The rearrangement joins TRBV5-1 to TRBJ2-7, with 10 positions matching TRBD2. This CDR3 comprises 16 residues. Germline trimming cut 0 bases from V and 0 bases from J; bases unmatched to any gene: 3. CDR1 and CDR2 from the germline V gene are SGHRS and YFSETQ. The CDR3 DNA sequence: TGCGCCAGCAGCTTGGGGAGCGGGAGGGGCTCCTACGAGCAGTACTTC. It is translated as CASSLGSGRGSYEQYF.

With respect to this clone: Different DNA sequences within this sample yield the same CDR3. In DNA, the CDR3 is TGTGCCAGCAGTTTGGGGCAGGGGGGCTACGAGCAGTACTTC. It is translated as CASSLGQGGYEQYF. The chain carries TRBV27 and TRBJ2-7, with D perhaps matching TRBD1 (7 bases). V was cut by 3 bases and J by 3 bases, with 12 bases left in between. CDR1 and CDR2 from the germline V gene are MNHEY and SMNVEV (reference sequence). The CDR3 contains 14 residues.

The gene calls are TRBV5-4 and TRBJ1-1; the match to TRBD1 covers 8 bases. This CDR3 comprises 15 residues. The junction had 7 bases not matched to a gene; V was cut back by 4 bases and J by 2 bases. CDR1 and CDR2 (germline): SGHNT, YYREEE (reference sequence). The CDR3 DNA follows: TGTGCCAGCAGCCCAGACAGGGGAAGAAACACTGAAGCTTTCTTT. Translating gives CASSPDRGRNTEAFF. Filled out from reference TRBV5-4 and TRBJ1-1, the complete variable domain reads ETGVTQSPTHLIKTRGQQVTLRCSSQSGHNTVSWYQQALGQGPQFIFQYYREEENGRGNFPPRFSGLQFPNYSSELNVNALELDDSALYLCASSPDRGRNTEAFFGQGTRLTVV.